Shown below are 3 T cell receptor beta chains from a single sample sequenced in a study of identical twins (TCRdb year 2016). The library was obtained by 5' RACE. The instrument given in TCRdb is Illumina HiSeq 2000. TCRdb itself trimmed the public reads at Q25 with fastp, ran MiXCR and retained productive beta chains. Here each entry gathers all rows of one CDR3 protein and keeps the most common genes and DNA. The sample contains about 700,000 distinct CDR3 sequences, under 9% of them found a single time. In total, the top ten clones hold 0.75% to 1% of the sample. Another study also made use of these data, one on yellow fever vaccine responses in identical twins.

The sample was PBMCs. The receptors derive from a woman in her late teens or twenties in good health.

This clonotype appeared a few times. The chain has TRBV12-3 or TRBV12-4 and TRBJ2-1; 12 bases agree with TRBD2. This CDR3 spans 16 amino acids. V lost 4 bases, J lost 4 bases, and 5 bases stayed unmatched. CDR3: CASSWLAGGPYNEQFF. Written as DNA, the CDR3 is TGTGCCAGCAGTTGGCTAGCGGGGGGGCCTTACAATGAGCAGTTCTTC.

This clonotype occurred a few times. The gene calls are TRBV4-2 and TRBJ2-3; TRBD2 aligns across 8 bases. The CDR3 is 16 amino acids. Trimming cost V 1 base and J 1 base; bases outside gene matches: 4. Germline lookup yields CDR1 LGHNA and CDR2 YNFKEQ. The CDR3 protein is CASSQVELAGTDTQYF. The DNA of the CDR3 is TGTGCCAGCAGCCAAGTCGAACTAGCGGGCACAGATACGCAGTATTTT.

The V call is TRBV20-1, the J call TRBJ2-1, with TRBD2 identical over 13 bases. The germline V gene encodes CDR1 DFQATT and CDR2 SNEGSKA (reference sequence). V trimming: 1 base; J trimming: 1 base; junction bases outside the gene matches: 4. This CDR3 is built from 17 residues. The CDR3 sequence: CSARVQLAGGSYNEQFF. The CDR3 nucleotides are TGCAGTGCTAGAGTCCAACTAGCGGGGGGGTCCTACAATGAGCAGTTCTTC.